Given below is one T cell receptor (beta chain) in context. Repertoires were generated with immunoSEQ multiplex PCR, while TCRdb's copy carries only in-frame clones and drops some. The repertoire holds approximately 300,000 clones, with around 85% as singletons. Germline values: CDR1 MDHEN, CDR2 SYDVKM. Germline trimming cut 5 bases from V and 4 bases from J; bases unmatched to any gene: 7. This CDR3 contains 14 residues. This sample is drawn from a study of blood T cell repertoires in COVID-19. The chain uses TRBV28 and TRBJ1-1; 7 bases agree with TRBD1. Sequencing was done on a sample of peripheral blood. The TCR sequence derives from a human donor with COVID-19, enrolled during active disease. The donor label of this sample is uncertain. The CDR3 loop is CASSLTGAVTEAFF. In DNA form, the CDR3 reads TGTGCCAGCAGTCTTACAGGGGCGGTCACTGAAGCTTTCTTT.